These 21 T cell receptor beta chains originate from one sample sequenced in a study of T cell responses to AZD1222 COVID-19 vaccine. Sequenced by immunoSEQ multiplex PCR; TCRdb stores in-frame clones only, minus some. The sample has 150,000 to 160,000 clones, roughly nine tenths seen once. The source material was peripheral blood, sampled after recovery from COVID-19. These receptors were collected from an adult who had recovered from COVID-19.

This clone was picked up one time. This chain uses TRBV6-2 or TRBV6-3 with TRBJ1-4; D unclear. Trimming removed 6 bases at V and 8 bases at J, with 16 bases between. Germline lookup yields CDR1 MNHEY and CDR2 SVGEGT. There are 14 residues in the CDR3. CDR3 DNA sequence: TGTGCCAGCAGCAAAACTCAGGTCTGGGAAAAACTGTTTTTT. Its protein is CASSKTQVWEKLFF.

The rearrangement uses TRBV6-5 and TRBJ2-1, with D perhaps given as TRBD1 or TRBD2 (5 bases each). V lost 4 bases and J 6 bases, leaving 13 bases between the germline ends. This CDR3 comprises 14 residues. Per germline, CDR1 MNHEY and CDR2 SVGAGI. CDR3 DNA sequence: TGTGCCAGCAGTTGGGACCCGAAGGGCAATGAGCAGTTCTTC. As protein: CASSWDPKGNEQFF.

This chain uses TRBV4-2 with TRBJ2-1, with 7 bases identical to TRBD2. CDR1 is LGHNA, CDR2 YNFKEQ, per germline. This CDR3 comprises 16 residues. V lost 0 bases, J lost 5 bases, and 7 bases stayed unmatched. This CDR3 reads CASSQDGRGSNNEQFF. CDR3 DNA sequence: TGTGCCAGCAGCCAAGATGGGCGCGGGAGTAACAATGAGCAGTTCTTC.

With regard to this clone: One end of the junction does not line up with germline, which may come from a read error. The chain is built from TRBV12-3 or TRBV12-4 and TRBJ2-4; TRBD1 matches 7 bases. This CDR3 is 12 amino acids long. The CDR3 loop reads CASSSSEDRPQF. The CDR3, as DNA: TGTGCCAGCAGTTCGTCCGAGGACAGGCCCCAATTC.

As concerns this clone: At the DNA level, this CDR3 is encoded by other sequences in the same sample as well. This chain uses TRBV18 with TRBJ2-2; 7 bases agree with TRBD1. Per germline, CDR1 KGHSH and CDR2 LQKENI. Unmatched junction bases numbered 13, after V lost 2 bases and J lost 4 bases. The CDR3 sequence is 18 residues long. The CDR3 here is CASSPSYKDRPSTGELFF. The CDR3 nucleotides read TGTGCCAGCTCACCATCGTACAAGGACAGGCCTAGCACCGGGGAGCTGTTTTTT.

Only a few counts were recorded for this clone. One end of the junction fails to match germline, which may point to a read error. The chain couples TRBV6-1 to TRBJ1-1; D unclear. The length of the CDR3 is 13 residues. Germline CDR1 and CDR2: MNHNS and SASEGT. CDR3 region: CASSERGNNEAFF. The CDR3 coding sequence is TGTGCCAGCAGTGAAAGAGGGAACAATGAAGCTTTCTTT.

V and J are TRBV7-8 and TRBJ2-3; TRBD2 matches 7 bases. The CDR3 runs to 15 residues. Per the germline V gene, CDR1 is SGHVS and CDR2 is FQNEAQ. Losses at the gene ends were 5 bases for V and 6 bases for J; bases not matched to a gene: 11. The CDR3 loop reads CASSPSSGGADTQYF. As DNA, the CDR3 is TGTGCCAGCAGCCCCTCTAGCGGAGGTGCGGATACGCAGTATTTT. The variable domain in full, completed from reference TRBV7-8 and TRBJ2-3, reads GAGVSQSPRYKVAKRGQDVALRCDPISGHVSLFWYQQALGQGPEFLTYFQNEAQLDKSGLPSDRFFAERPEGSVSTLKIQRTQQEDSAVYLCASSPSSGGADTQYFGPGTRLTVL.

The CDR3 sequence is CASSLTPQITEAFF. The CDR3 bases are TGTGCCAGCAGCCTGACCCCCCAAATCACTGAAGCTTTCTTT. V usage is TRBV9 and J usage is TRBJ1-1, with D unclear. Germline V lookup: CDR1 SGDLS, CDR2 YYNGEE. Trimming shortened V by 4 bases and J by 4 bases, and 14 bases separated the two germline ends. The CDR3 is made up of 14 amino acids. The full variable domain, completed using reference TRBV9 and TRBJ1-1, is DSGVTQTPKHLITATGQRVTLRCSPRSGDLSVYWYQQSLDQGLQFLIQYYNGEERAKGNILERFSAQQFPDLHSELNLSSLELGDSALYFCASSLTPQITEAFFGQGTRLTVV.

The chain carries TRBV5-6 and TRBJ1-1; D not resolved. V gave up 1 base and J gave up 0 bases, with 4 bases separating them. CDR1 SGHDT and CDR2 YYEEEE come from the germline V gene. The CDR3 is 13 amino acids. The CDR3: CASSLWVNTEAFF. CDR3 nucleotides: TGTGCCAGCAGCTTGTGGGTGAACACTGAAGCTTTCTTT.

The sample holds one count of this clone. The V call is TRBV7-2, the J call TRBJ2-3; a weak D match, TRBD2 (7 bases). Looked up from germline, CDR1 is SGHTA and CDR2 is FQGNSA. V lost 5 bases to trimming and J lost 3 bases, with 15 bases between them. The CDR3 covers 15 residues. CDR3 DNA: TGTGCCAGCAGCCGGGCGGGGGCCGGTACAGATACGCAGTATTTT. Translated: CASSRAGAGTDTQYF.

The CDR3 nucleotides are TGTGCCAGCAGCTTAGTAGGGACTACCGACCAAGAGACCCAGTACTTC. It encodes CASSLVGTTDQETQYF. V is TRBV7-2 and J is TRBJ2-5, with TRBD2 matching over 7 bases. The CDR3 runs 16 residues. Germline CDR1 reads SGHTA; CDR2 reads FQGNSA. V trimming: 1 base; J trimming: 0 bases; junction bases outside the gene matches: 5.

V gene TRBV7-2 combines with J gene TRBJ2-5; D unclear. Trimming took off 5 bases at V and 2 bases at J, with 18 bases between the two ends. The CDR3 contains 16 residues. Germline CDR1 SGHTA, CDR2 FQGNSA. CDR3 DNA sequence: TGTGCCAGCAGCCCTCTAGGTAGCCGGTTACAAGAGACCCAGTACTTC. Protein sequence: CASSPLGSRLQETQYF. The whole variable domain, filled in from reference TRBV7-2 and TRBJ2-5, reads GAGVSQSPSNKVTEKGKDVELRCDPISGHTALYWYRQSLGQGLEFLIYFQGNSAPDKSGLPSDRFSAERTGGSVSTLTIQRTQQEDSAVYLCASSPLGSRLQETQYFGPGTRLLVL.

This clone was found once. The rearrangement joins TRBV28 to TRBJ1-5; D is unclear. V was trimmed by 3 bases and J by 3 bases, leaving 6 bases between them. Germline V gene data show CDR1 as MDHEN and CDR2 as SYDVKM. This CDR3 contains 13 residues. CDR3 bases: TGTGCCAGCAGTTTGTCATTCAATCAGCCCCAGCATTTT. This encodes CASSLSFNQPQHF.

The genes are TRBV9 and TRBJ2-7, with D possibly called TRBD1 or TRBD2 (5 bases each). From germline, CDR1 is SGDLS and CDR2 YYNGEE. The CDR3 runs to 13 residues. The ends were cut back, 0 bases at V and 7 bases at J, with 11 bases in the middle. The chain's CDR3 is CASSVVFGGEQYF. CDR3 sequence (DNA): TGTGCCAGCAGCGTAGTCTTTGGGGGAGAGCAGTACTTC.

V is TRBV5-4 and J is TRBJ1-2; 7 positions match TRBD1. Germline-derived CDR1 and CDR2 are SGHNT and YYREEE (reference sequence). The trim removed 0 bases at V and 8 bases at J, leaving 7 bases unmatched. The CDR3 runs to 14 residues. The CDR3 nucleotides read TGTGCCAGCAGCTTGGGACCGACAGGGAGCGGCTACACCTTC. Amino acid sequence: CASSLGPTGSGYTF. The full variable domain, in which reference TRBV5-4 and TRBJ1-2 provide the parts outside the CDR3, is ETGVTQSPTHLIKTRGQQVTLRCSSQSGHNTVSWYQQALGQGPQFIFQYYREEENGRGNFPPRFSGLQFPNYSSELNVNALELDDSALYLCASSLGPTGSGYTFGSGTRLTVV.

The rearrangement joins TRBV10-1 to TRBJ1-5, with TRBD1 matching 8 bases. The germline V gene has CDR1 WNHNN and CDR2 SYGVQD (reference sequence). The J segment lost 5 bases and the V segment lost 9 bases, leaving 3 bases of the junction unmatched. The CDR3 runs 12 residues. The CDR3 sequence is CARPQGDQPQHF. The CDR3 DNA sequence: TGCGCCAGGCCACAGGGGGATCAGCCCCAGCATTTT.

The chain uses TRBV7-2 and TRBJ2-1; D possibly uses TRBD1 or TRBD2 (7 bases each). The CDR3 contains 17 residues. CDR1 and CDR2 from the germline V gene are SGHTA and FQGNSA. Trimming cost V 5 bases and J 3 bases, with 20 bases left between them. This CDR3 reads CASSPGGGSGLYNEQFF. The CDR3 DNA follows: TGTGCCAGCAGCCCAGGGGGGGGTAGCGGCCTCTACAATGAGCAGTTCTTC. Filled out from reference TRBV7-2 and TRBJ2-1, the complete variable domain reads GAGVSQSPSNKVTEKGKDVELRCDPISGHTALYWYRQSLGQGLEFLIYFQGNSAPDKSGLPSDRFSAERTGGSVSTLTIQRTQQEDSAVYLCASSPGGGSGLYNEQFFGPGTRLTVL.

The rearrangement joins TRBV6-6 to TRBJ1-2, with D perhaps matching TRBD1 (6 bases). V lost 11 bases to trimming and J lost 6 bases, with 22 bases between them. The V gene's germline CDR1 is MNHNY and CDR2 SVGAGI (reference sequence). The CDR3 is made up of 14 amino acids. CDR3 bases: TGTGCCGTGCAGATGGGGGGCGCGGTAAATGGCTACACCTTC. This gives the protein CAVQMGGAVNGYTF.

V and J are TRBV9 and TRBJ1-2; no clear D gene. The V and J ends lost 3 bases and 2 bases respectively, with 5 bases between them. CDR1 SGDLS and CDR2 YYNGEE come from the germline V gene. This CDR3 has 12 amino acids. CDR3 sequence (DNA): TGTGCCAGCAGCGGATCGAACTATGGCTACACCTTC. Protein product: CASSGSNYGYTF.

This clone was observed once. J is TRBJ2-7 and V is TRBV18; 9 bases fit TRBD1. Germline V gene sequence: CDR1 KGHSH, CDR2 LQKENI. Trimming removed 0 bases from V and 4 bases from J; junction bases left unmatched: 1. The CDR3 covers 14 residues. The CDR3 nucleotides are TGTGCCAGCTCACCACCTGGACAGGGGTACGAGCAGTACTTC. Its protein is CASSPPGQGYEQYF.

In this sample, this clone turned up once. V is TRBV7-3 and J is TRBJ2-2; TRBD2 matches at 7 bases. J lost 5 bases, V lost 5 bases, and 8 bases had no gene match. Per germline, CDR1 SGHTA and CDR2 FQGTGA. This CDR3 has 15 amino acids. The CDR3 sequence: CASSPTLGGTGELFF. Here the CDR3 DNA reads TGTGCCAGCAGCCCGACGTTGGGAGGGACCGGGGAGCTGTTTTTT.